Given below is one TCR beta chain in context. The CDR3 is 14 amino acids. Per germline, CDR1 MNHEY and CDR2 SMNVEV (reference sequence). Trimming removed 2 bases from V and 2 bases from J, with 10 bases in between. TCRdb's copy holds only in-frame clones and misses some; the assay was immunoSEQ multiplex PCR. This repertoire shows roughly 55,000 clones, roughly 96% found once; its top ten account for approximately 0.07%. This entry is derived from a study of T cells after somatic rescue of genetic block. Material: peripheral blood mononuclear cells (PBMCs). This TCR derives from a child less than two years old. The V gene is TRBV27, the J gene TRBJ2-7; no clear D. CDR3 DNA: TGTGCCAGCAGTTTAGGACGGTGGACCTACGAGCAGTACTTC. Protein product: CASSLGRWTYEQYF.